The source of this T cell receptor (beta chain) is a study of beta chain features in type 1 diabetes. Overall study findings and caveats: Any HLA effect on TCRB rearrangement was left unresolved by small sub-analyses. Type 1 diabetes patients had VDJ junctions that carried fewer insertions and more deletions. TCRB CDR3s from Type 1 diabetes patients were moderately but significantly shorter in all four CD4+ subsets.

Purity above 95% was achieved in all sorted populations. This clone was counted between two and nine times. As yet, its antigen is unknown. Trimming pared 1 base from V and 0 bases from J, leaving 12 bases between. Germline CDR1 LGHNA, CDR2 YNFKEQ. CDR3 length: 17 amino acids. Every bit of the isolated RNA underwent reverse transcription, so sequencing read expressed TCRB transcripts. The protocol was immunoSEQ multiplex PCR, while the TCRdb copy is restricted to in-frame clones and leaves out a portion. The repertoire consists of 680,000 or so clones, with roughly 15% occurring once and the leading ten covering about 0.086%.

The chain has TRBV4-2 and TRBJ1-4; unclear D gene. The sequenced material came from naive CD4+ T cells from blood. The clonotype originates from a man younger than 35 in good health. The CDR3 nucleotides read TGTGCCAGCAGCCAAGCGACCGGGAAGCCAACTAATGAAAAACTGTTTTTT. Residues: CASSQATGKPTNEKLFF.